This T cell receptor (beta chain) stems from a study of vaccination and CD4 T cells after COVID-19. Study in general: Cellular stimulation was performed using overlapping spike peptides derived from SARS-CoV-2, HCoV-NL63, HCoV-OC43 and HCoV-229E. General study results and limits: In convalescent patients, 304 of 307 vaccine-specific clones were spike mono-reactive.

Germline lookup yields CDR1 MNHEY and CDR2 SVGAGI. There are 14 residues in the CDR3. Between the trimmed V and J ends, which lost 0 bases and 1 base, there was a span of 5 bases. This clonotype turned up a few times. No antigen is known for it. Cultured CD4+ T-cell DNA underwent Oncomine TCR Beta short-read sequencing. Extraction of genomic DNA was performed on cultured CD4+ T cells. Each CDR3 protein gets one entry after TCRdb re-called the PCR reads with MiXCR. Among around 16,000 distinct CDR3 sequences listed, about 44% were seen once. Treatment noted: approximately nine-day PBMC culture with coronavirus spike peptide pools or control peptides (ViraFEST assay).

The sequencing sample was made of CD4+ T cells from blood, cultured in vitro. The origin of this receptor is a human donor who had recovered from COVID-19. The rearrangement joins TRBV6-5 to TRBJ2-3; D ambiguous. The DNA for the CDR3 is TGTGCCAGCAGTTACTCGATAGGCACAGATACGCAGTATTTT. This gives the protein CASSYSIGTDTQYF.